A single sample gave rise to the 18 T cell receptor beta chains below, sequenced in a study of regulatory T cells in long-lasting Graves disease. Libraries of TCR beta came from iRepertoire HTBI primers plus Arm-PCR of CDR3 regions. Using its own MiXCR run on the multiplex PCR reads, TCRdb lists one record per CDR3 protein. Of more than 450,000 distinct CDR3 sequences listed, 16% are singletons. Time point noted: newly diagnosed GD, antithyroid drugs for less than 3 months. RNA isolated from PBMCs was used to make the TCR library. These same records also appear under a second study, on T cells in Graves' hyperthyroidism and ophthalmopathy.

The source material was peripheral blood mononuclear cells (PBMCs), sampled at new diagnosis, from a patient treated with antithyroid drugs. Receptors originate from a middle-aged man with Graves disease.

This clonotype was counted many times. DNA for the CDR3: TGTGCCAGCCACACCTCCGGGACAGGGGGGCCGCGGCAGTACTTC. This gives the protein CASHTSGTGGPRQYF. The chain carries TRBV28 and TRBJ2-7; 11 bases fit TRBD1. The V segment lost 8 bases and the J segment 9 bases; nucleotides outside the gene matches: 15. The CDR3 has 15 residues. Germline CDR1 reads MDHEN; CDR2 reads SYDVKM.

The chain has TRBV7-9 and TRBJ1-2, with D perhaps matching TRBD1 (6 bases). The CDR3 runs 11 residues. The germline V gene encodes CDR1 SEHNR and CDR2 FQNEAQ (reference sequence). The DNA of the CDR3 is TGTGCTACGGGGGCCCCATATGGCTACACCTTC. As protein: CATGAPYGYTF.

This clonotype appeared many times. The gene calls are TRBV4-1 and TRBJ2-3; weak D call: TRBD2 (6 bases). This CDR3 has 15 residues. CDR1 and CDR2 from the germline V gene are MGHRA and YSYEKL. With 6 bases removed from V and 3 bases from J, the gap between germline ends came to 16 bases. DNA of the CDR3: TGCGCCAGCAGACCAGTGCGGGGTATGACAGATACGCAGTATTTT. Protein sequence: CASRPVRGMTDTQYF.

This clonotype was seen a few times. The CDR3 coding sequence is TGTGCCAGTAGTTTCAAGCCGGGACAGGCAAACACCGGGGAGCTGTTTTTT. This sequence encodes CASSFKPGQANTGELFF. This rearrangement joins TRBV19 to TRBJ2-2, with 8 bases matching TRBD1. Trimming cost V 5 bases and J 2 bases; bases outside gene matches: 10. Germline values: CDR1 LNHDA, CDR2 SQIVND (reference sequence). The length of the CDR3 is 17 residues.

There are many counts of this clonotype. This chain joins TRBV12-3 or TRBV12-4 and TRBJ1-1; D ambiguous. With 6 bases removed from V and 4 bases from J, the gap between germline ends came to 9 bases. The CDR3 has 12 residues. The CDR3 spells CASSRDSTEAFF. The CDR3 coding sequence is TGTGCCAGCAGCCGAGATAGCACTGAAGCTTTCTTT.

This clonotype was observed many times. V and J are TRBV7-2 and TRBJ2-3; 9 bases are a match to TRBD1. This CDR3 spans 15 amino acids. CDR1 is SGHTA, CDR2 FQGNSA, per germline. With V trimmed by 6 bases and J by 2 bases, 6 bases remained unmatched. CDR3 coding DNA: TGTGCCAGCAGTTTGGGACAGGGCTTCACAGATACGCAGTATTTT. It encodes CASSLGQGFTDTQYF.

This clonotype was counted many times. This sequence joins TRBV6-5 and TRBJ1-5; the D gene is possibly TRBD1 (5 bases). The V and J ends lost 2 bases and 5 bases respectively, with 19 bases between them. Per germline, CDR1 MNHEY and CDR2 SVGAGI. CDR3 size: 17 residues. The CDR3 DNA sequence: TGTGCCAGCAGTTACACGGGCCTGAGGGGCGTGGATCAGCCCCAGCATTTT. Residues: CASSYTGLRGVDQPQHF.

Ten or more counts support this clonotype. The chain joins TRBV30 to TRBJ1-6; 11 positions agree with TRBD1. The CDR3 loop spans 15 amino acids. V trimming: 2 bases; J trimming: 7 bases; junction bases outside the gene matches: 4. The germline V gene has CDR1 GTSNPN and CDR2 SVGIG (reference sequence). The CDR3 coding sequence is TGTGCCTGGAGTAAGGACAGGGGGCGGAATTCACCCCTCCACTTT. The encoded protein is CAWSKDRGRNSPLHF. Drawing the rest from reference TRBV30 and TRBJ1-6, the complete variable domain is SQTIHQWPATLVQPVGSPLSLECTVEGTSNPNLYWYRQAAGRGLQLLFYSVGIGQISSEVPQNLSASRPQDRQFILSSKKLLLSDSGFYLCAWSKDRGRNSPLHFGNGTRLTVT.

The table lists this clonotype with a few counts. The junction departs from the called germline gene at one end, perhaps through a read error. The rearrangement links TRBV7-9 to TRBJ2-6; D tentatively reads TRBD1 or TRBD2 (5 bases each). CDR1 SEHNR and CDR2 FQNEAQ come from the germline V gene (reference sequence). This CDR3 contains 17 residues. The CDR3: CASSLAGSNSGANVLTF. CDR3 bases: TGCGCCAGCAGCTTGGCAGGGAGTAACTCTGGGGCCAACGTCCTGACTTTC.

This clonotype has at least ten counts. The rearrangement uses TRBV9 and TRBJ2-1; 8 bases match TRBD2. Germline V CDR1 and CDR2: SGDLS, YYNGEE. With 7 bases clipped from V and 1 base from J, the junction kept 1 base outside the gene matches. The CDR3 is made up of 13 amino acids. CDR3 in DNA: TGTGCCAGCCAGCGGGAGTCCTACAATGAGCAGTTCTTC. Protein: CASQRESYNEQFF.

This clonotype was counted a few times. The V and J genes are TRBV10-3 and TRBJ1-2, with TRBD1 matching over 10 bases. The CDR3 extends over 15 amino acids. Trimming removed 3 bases from V and 4 bases from J; junction bases left unmatched: 5. Germline loops: CDR1 ENHRY, CDR2 SYGVKD. CDR3 protein: CAISDGTGVTYGYTF. The CDR3 DNA follows: TGTGCCATCAGTGATGGGACAGGGGTTACCTATGGCTACACCTTC.

This clonotype was counted at least ten times. The rearrangement uses TRBV24-1 and TRBJ2-5; D is ambiguous. This CDR3 comprises 14 residues. Trimming took 3 bases from V and 5 from J, leaving 12 bases between them. CDR1 is KGHDR, CDR2 SFDVKD, per germline. Written as DNA, the CDR3 is TGTGCCACCAGTGATGCAGGCCCCGGGGAGACCCAGTACTTC. This translates into CATSDAGPGETQYF.

This clonotype was seen many times. This sequence joins TRBV20-1 and TRBJ1-5; tentative D call: TRBD1 (5 bases). This CDR3 has 13 amino acids. V was trimmed by 1 base and J by 5 bases, leaving 9 bases between them. CDR1 DFQATT and CDR2 SNEGSKA come from the germline V gene (reference sequence). The CDR3 protein is CSARGGNDQPQHF. The CDR3 nucleotides are TGCAGTGCTAGAGGGGGGAACGATCAGCCCCAGCATTTT.

The gene calls are TRBV4-1 and TRBJ2-7; possible D gene TRBD2, 5 bases. This CDR3 has 14 residues. CDR1 and CDR2 from the germline V gene are MGHRA and YSYEKL. Trimming removed 3 bases at V and 0 bases at J, with 9 bases between. This chain's CDR3 is CASSQYGGSYEQYF. In nucleotides, the CDR3 is TGCGCCAGCAGCCAGTACGGAGGCTCCTACGAGCAGTACTTC.

The rearrangement uses TRBV12-5 and TRBJ2-3, with 7 bases lining up with TRBD2. The J segment lost 5 bases and the V segment lost 9 bases, leaving 14 bases of the junction unmatched. The CDR3 length is 15 residues. The V gene's germline CDR1 is LGHNT and CDR2 FRNRAP. The CDR3 here is CASGLRGSSVDTQYF. Written as DNA, the CDR3 is TGTGCTAGCGGCCTACGCGGGAGTTCAGTAGATACGCAGTATTTT.

Turning to this clonotype: This sequence may be a read error, since a much larger clone differs from it by one base. The chain carries TRBV24-1 and TRBJ2-1, with 10 bases identical to TRBD2. The CDR3 length is 16 residues. Germline assignment: CDR1 KGHDR and CDR2 SFDVKD. Trimming cost V 1 base and J 6 bases; bases outside gene matches: 5. The CDR3 DNA reads as TGTGCCACCAGTGATTTCACTAGCGGGAACTGCAATGAGCAGTTCTTC. This encodes CATSDFTSGNCNEQFF.

This clonotype was counted a few times. The rearrangement links TRBV7-9 to TRBJ2-3; the match to TRBD2 covers 9 bases. The CDR3 runs 16 residues. J lost 4 bases, V lost 5 bases, and 10 bases had no gene match. CDR1 is SEHNR, CDR2 FQNEAQ, per germline (reference sequence). CDR3 sequence reads: CASSQTGGRASDTQYF. In DNA, the CDR3 is TGTGCCAGCAGCCAGACTGGCGGGAGGGCCTCAGATACGCAGTATTTT.

The chain combines TRBV7-2 with TRBJ1-6; no clear D. With 1 base removed from V and 9 bases from J, the gap between germline ends came to 10 bases. Per germline, CDR1 SGHTA and CDR2 FQGNSA. CDR3 length equals 14 residues. The CDR3: CASSLDVGFSPLHF. CDR3 nucleotide sequence: TGTGCCAGCAGCTTAGATGTAGGGTTTTCACCCCTCCACTTT.